The clone carrying this T cell receptor (beta chain) was seen a single time. Its antigen remains unknown. Germline is not matched at one junction end, which may reflect a read error. This CDR3 is built from 13 residues. Germline V CDR1 and CDR2: KGHDR, SFDVKD. The data belong to a study of breast tumors, draining lymph nodes, adjacent tissues. From the multiplex PCR reads, TCRdb called clonotypes with MiXCR, one entry per CDR3 protein. The sample has around 140,000 distinct CDR3 sequences, roughly 33% seen once; the top ten hold approximately 2.2%. The lymph nodes were axillary draining lymph nodes from breast cancer patients. Study-wide points: Tumor T cell lymph node origin was a supported hypothesis, not proven.

This receptor was taken from a female donor with breast cancer. Some clones in this sample may be carry-over from other donors' samples. The V gene is TRBV24-1, the J gene TRBJ1-1; D not certain. The sequencing sample was made of axillary lymph node tissue. The CDR3 DNA reads as TGTGCCACCAGTGGGTGGGCGAACACTGAAGCTCTCTTT. Translating gives CATSGWANTEALF.